The 23 T cell receptor beta chains given below trace back to one sample, sequenced in a study of CD8 T cells in ankylosing spondylitis (TCRdb year 2017). Library preparation used 5' RACE. TCRdb records Illumina HiSeq 2500 as the sequencer. TCRdb trimmed the raw reads at Q25, called clones with MiXCR and kept productive beta chains. Under each unique CDR3 protein, matching rows form one entry showing the most common genes and DNA. The sample yields about 240,000 distinct CDR3 sequences; roughly 10% were counted once. The ten largest clonotypes hold 6% to 8% of the sample. Input material: blood, either unsorted or a sorted T cell fraction (not recorded which). These receptors originate from a male donor with ankylosing spondylitis or in good health (not recorded which).

Many counts were recorded for this clonotype. The V gene is TRBV5-5, the J gene TRBJ2-1; D is unclear. The CDR3 consists of 13 residues. The germline V gene encodes CDR1 SGHKS and CDR2 YYEKEE (reference sequence). Trimming took off 1 base at V and 8 bases at J, with 10 bases between the two ends. The CDR3 region has the DNA TGTGCCAGCAGCTTGACCCGACCGGATGAGCAGTTCTTC. Protein product: CASSLTRPDEQFF.

This chain uses TRBV7-2 with TRBJ2-7; TRBD2 is a possible D gene (6 bases). Trimming stripped 3 bases from V and 1 base from J, with 10 bases between. The CDR3 is made up of 14 amino acids. Germline V gives CDR1 SGHTA, CDR2 FQGNSA. The CDR3 protein is CASSFGSGSYEQYF. The CDR3, as DNA: TGTGCCAGCAGCTTCGGGAGTGGGTCCTACGAGCAGTACTTC.

This clonotype was observed many times. The chain links TRBV5-1 to TRBJ2-3, with TRBD2 matching over 8 bases. CDR1 is SGHRS and CDR2 is YFSETQ in the germline V gene. The trim removed 0 bases at V and 4 bases at J, leaving 4 bases unmatched. The CDR3 length is 15 residues. The CDR3 DNA is TGCGCCAGCAGCTTGGCTCTCGGGGGGGCAGATACGCAGTATTTT. Residues: CASSLALGGADTQYF.

The chain is built from TRBV7-2 and TRBJ2-3; D is ambiguous. Germline lookup yields CDR1 SGHTA and CDR2 FQGNSA. This CDR3 has 13 amino acids. The V and J ends lost 5 bases and 3 bases respectively, with 9 bases between them. CDR3 loop: CASSLHWTDTQYF. For the CDR3, the DNA is TGTGCCAGCAGCCTTCACTGGACAGATACGCAGTATTTT.

In this sample, this clonotype turned up many times. The chain has TRBV5-1 and TRBJ2-3, with D possibly TRBD1 on 5 matching bases. With 2 bases removed from V and 2 bases from J, the gap between germline ends came to 12 bases. CDR3 size: 15 residues. Germline CDR1 SGHRS, CDR2 YFSETQ. This chain's CDR3 is CASSLQDPTTDTQYF. In DNA, the CDR3 is TGCGCCAGCAGCTTACAGGACCCGACCACAGATACGCAGTATTTT. Combining the CDR3 with reference TRBV5-1 and TRBJ2-3 gives the whole variable domain KAGVTQTPRYLIKTRGQQVTLSCSPISGHRSVSWYQQTPGQGLQFLFEYFSETQRNKGNFPGRFSGRQFSNSRSEMNVSTLELGDSALYLCASSLQDPTTDTQYFGPGTRLTVL.

This clonotype was seen ten or more times. The chain combines TRBV29-1 with TRBJ2-1, with D tentatively TRBD2 (5 bases). V lost 4 bases, J lost 8 bases, and 12 bases lay in between. Germline values: CDR1 SQVTM, CDR2 ANQGSEA. The CDR3 totals 12 residues. The DNA of the CDR3 is TGCAGCGTTGCGGACTTTAGCGATGAGCAGTTCTTC. Encoded protein: CSVADFSDEQFF.

This clonotype appeared many times. The chain couples TRBV4-1 to TRBJ1-3, with 7 nucleotides matching TRBD1. Germline CDR1 MGHRA, CDR2 YSYEKL. The J segment lost 0 bases and the V segment lost 4 bases, leaving 6 bases of the junction unmatched. CDR3 length equals 16 residues. In DNA, the CDR3 is TGCGCCAGCAGCCTCATACAGGGGCTCTCTGGAAACACCATATATTTT. Translation: CASSLIQGLSGNTIYF.

This clonotype occurred many times. The chain uses TRBV5-1 and TRBJ2-5; 7 nucleotides line up with TRBD2. CDR1 is SGHRS, CDR2 YFSETQ, per germline. The ends lost 0 bases at V and 5 bases at J; junction bases unmatched: 4. CDR3 length: 14 amino acids. In DNA, the CDR3 is TGCGCCAGCAGCTTGGCCGGGACTAAGGAGACCCAGTACTTC. Its protein product is CASSLAGTKETQYF.

The chain employs TRBV7-2 and TRBJ2-3; D is undetermined. The CDR3 extends over 13 amino acids. Germline assignment: CDR1 SGHTA and CDR2 FQGNSA. Trimming removed 4 bases at V and 4 bases at J, with 9 bases between. The CDR3 loop is CASSSSIADTQYF. CDR3 DNA: TGTGCCAGCAGCTCCAGTATTGCAGATACGCAGTATTTT.

The chain carries TRBV29-1 and TRBJ1-4; 7 bases are a match to TRBD1. There are 14 residues in the CDR3. Unmatched junction bases numbered 9, after V lost 3 bases and J lost 8 bases. From germline, CDR1 is SQVTM and CDR2 ANQGSEA. This CDR3 is CSVDTGGQVEKLFF. The CDR3, as DNA: TGCAGCGTTGATACGGGCGGACAGGTAGAAAAACTGTTTTTT.

This clonotype has a handful of counts. V and J are TRBV12-5 and TRBJ2-7; D is ambiguous. Germline-derived CDR1 and CDR2 are LGHNT and FRNRAP. The CDR3 contains 12 residues. Trimming took off 0 bases at V and 5 bases at J, with 5 bases between the two ends. In DNA, the CDR3 is TGTGCTAGTGGTTTGGTAGGAGACGAGCAGTACTTC. Translation: CASGLVGDEQYF.

This clonotype was counted between two and nine times. This chain links TRBV24-1 with TRBJ1-5, with a weak D call TRBD1 (5 bases). Germline CDR1 KGHDR, CDR2 SFDVKD. The CDR3 consists of 12 residues. CDR3 nucleotides: TGTGACGCGGGGGAGAGCCTTCAGCCCCAGCATTTT. It codes for CDAGESLQPQHF.

CDR3 loop: CASSQGHTRFPFF. The CDR3 DNA reads TGTGCCAGCAGCCAAGGACATACTAGATTTCCGTTCTTC. J is TRBJ2-1 and V is TRBV3-1; maybe TRBD2 (5 bases). CDR1 LGHDT and CDR2 YNNKEL come from the germline V gene (reference sequence). V gave up 1 base and J gave up 15 bases, with 16 bases separating them. This CDR3 has 13 amino acids.

Many counts were recorded for this clonotype. The V and J genes are TRBV20-1 and TRBJ2-3; D not resolved. V lost 5 bases, J lost 3 bases, and 12 bases lay in between. CDR1 and CDR2 (germline): DFQATT, SNEGSKA (reference sequence). The CDR3 extends over 13 amino acids. This CDR3 is CSAGRIGTDTQYF. CDR3 DNA: TGCAGTGCTGGACGGATCGGAACAGATACGCAGTATTTT.

Concerning this clonotype: Because it lacks the conserved phenylalanine or tryptophan at the end, this CDR3 is likely a read error. The DNA is omitted, as the CDR3 cannot be located on it reliably, and the CDR3 follows TCRdb's listing. This chain links TRBV2 with TRBJ1-1. The CDR3 is made up of 9 amino acids, end residues included. CDR1 and CDR2 from the germline V gene are SNHLY and FYNNEI. CDR3 residues: CASSEQGIH.

This clonotype was observed many times. The J gene is TRBJ2-4, the V gene TRBV10-1; D may be TRBD1 (6 bases). The CDR3 is 15 residues long. Germline lookup yields CDR1 WNHNN and CDR2 SYGVQD (reference sequence). V gave up 0 bases and J gave up 5 bases, with 11 bases separating them. In nucleotides, the CDR3 is TGCGCCAGCAGTGAGTCAGGGTCAGGGGAAAACATTCAGTACTTC. Protein product: CASSESGSGENIQYF.

The chain joins TRBV28 to TRBJ1-5, with D maybe TRBD1 (6 bases). The CDR3 has 14 amino acids. CDR1 is MDHEN, CDR2 SYDVKM, per germline. The V and J ends lost 2 bases and 6 bases respectively, with 11 bases between them. In DNA form, the CDR3 reads TGTGCCAGCAGTTTAGGGGGGCAAGGTCAGCCCCAGCATTTT. Its protein is CASSLGGQGQPQHF. The full variable domain, completed using reference TRBV28 and TRBJ1-5, is DVKVTQSSRYLVKRTGEKVFLECVQDMDHENMFWYRQDPGLGLRLIYFSYDVKMKEKGDIPEGYSVSREKKERFSLILESASTNQTSMYLCASSLGGQGQPQHFGDGTRLSIL.

This clonotype was recorded at least ten times. The V gene is TRBV5-1, the J gene TRBJ2-7; TRBD1 agrees at 7 bases. J was trimmed by 0 bases and V by 0 bases; bases with no gene match: 6. The CDR3 contains 16 residues. Germline V gene lookup returns CDR1 SGHRS and CDR2 YFSETQ. DNA of the CDR3: TGCGCCAGCAGCTTGGAGTTTGGGACAGCCTCCTACGAGCAGTACTTC. As protein: CASSLEFGTASYEQYF.

This clonotype was seen many times. The chain links TRBV11-2 to TRBJ2-4, with D unclear. Trimming stripped 0 bases from V and 0 bases from J, with 15 bases between. The length of the CDR3 is 18 residues. Germline CDR1 reads SGHAT; CDR2 reads FQNNGV. CDR3 DNA sequence: TGTGCCAGCAGCTTAGATCCGGGCTTTGGGTTAGCCAAAAACATTCAGTACTTC. Protein product: CASSLDPGFGLAKNIQYF.

There are many counts of this clonotype. V usage is TRBV5-5 and J usage is TRBJ2-1, with TRBD2 matching over 10 bases. Germline values: CDR1 SGHKS, CDR2 YYEKEE (reference sequence). The CDR3 consists of 15 residues. Trimming removed 4 bases from V and 2 bases from J; junction bases left unmatched: 3. CDR3 nucleotides: TGTGCCAGCAGCCAAGGACTAGCGGCCTACAATGAGCAGTTCTTC. As protein: CASSQGLAAYNEQFF.

Many counts were recorded for this clonotype. The rearrangement uses TRBV10-3 and TRBJ2-3, with D tentatively TRBD2 (6 bases). The CDR3 covers 14 residues. Germline CDR1 and CDR2: ENHRY and SYGVKD. V was cut by 6 bases and J by 2 bases, with 12 bases left in between. CDR3 loop: CAIRGLTITDTQYF. CDR3 nucleotide sequence: TGTGCCATCAGGGGACTGACGATCACAGATACGCAGTATTTT.

This clonotype was seen many times. The V call is TRBV20-1, the J call TRBJ2-5, with 10 bases aligning to TRBD2. Losses at the gene ends were 4 bases for V and 1 base for J; bases not matched to a gene: 9. The CDR3 extends over 16 amino acids. Germline V gene lookup returns CDR1 DFQATT and CDR2 SNEGSKA (reference sequence). The CDR3, as DNA: TGCAGTGCTACCCACCGGCTAGCGGGGGCCCAAGAGACCCAGTACTTC. Amino acids: CSATHRLAGAQETQYF.

This clonotype was found many times. This chain uses TRBV12-3 or TRBV12-4 with TRBJ2-2; no reliable D call. This CDR3 has 13 amino acids. V was pared by 1 base and J by 6 bases, with 6 bases between. The CDR3 is CASSLGVPGELFF. The DNA of the CDR3 is TGTGCCAGCAGTTTAGGAGTCCCCGGGGAGCTGTTTTTT.